The 23 T cell receptor beta chains reported below all come from one sample, sequenced in a study of blood T cells in healthy people across ages. Alongside a J-beta primer mix, a sample-barcoded 5' primer served in a second PCR lasting about 7 to 11 cycles. One entry per CDR3 protein results from TCRdb running MiXCR on the 5' RACE reads. In the table there are some 710,000 distinct CDR3 sequences, more than 35% of which are singletons. Specimen: blood. These receptors originate from an elderly man in good health.

This clonotype showed up just a few times. V is TRBV6-7 and J is TRBJ2-5; D gene unclear. TRBV6-7 is noted as an ORF with a role that remains uncertain. Trimming took off 5 bases at V and 6 bases at J, with 13 bases between the two ends. The CDR3 consists of 13 residues. Here the CDR3 reads CASSRPGLQTQYF. The CDR3, as DNA: TGTGCCAGCAGTCGTCCGGGCTTGCAGACCCAGTACTTC.

This rearrangement joins TRBV5-1 to TRBJ2-1; 11 bases are a match to TRBD2. The germline gives CDR1 SGHRS, CDR2 YFSETQ. Trimming removed 3 bases from V and 4 bases from J; junction bases left unmatched: 12. The CDR3 consists of 18 residues. The CDR3 DNA is TGCGCCAGCAGCTCCCAAATAGCGGGAGGGAGAGTATACAATGAGCAGTTCTTC. Protein sequence: CASSSQIAGGRVYNEQFF.

The genes are TRBV5-1 and TRBJ1-2; D is ambiguous. The CDR3 has 15 residues. With 4 bases removed from V and 0 bases from J, the gap between germline ends came to 13 bases. CDR1 and CDR2 from the germline V gene are SGHRS and YFSETQ. The CDR3 sequence: CASSPDPDPNYGYTF. CDR3 DNA sequence: TGCGCCAGCAGCCCCGACCCCGACCCTAACTATGGCTACACCTTC.

In this sample, this clonotype turned up many times. This chain joins TRBV25-1 and TRBJ2-5; weak D call: TRBD2 (7 bases). V shed 0 bases and J shed 7 bases, with 15 bases lying between them. CDR1 is MGHDK, CDR2 SYGVNS, per germline. The CDR3 spans 15 residues. The CDR3 here is CASSEYVGGAGTQYF. CDR3 sequence (DNA): TGTGCCAGCAGTGAATATGTGGGGGGGGCCGGGACCCAGTACTTC.

The rearrangement links TRBV25-1 to TRBJ2-7, with D possibly matching TRBD2 (6 bases). This CDR3 region has 14 residues. Germline V CDR1 and CDR2: MGHDK, SYGVNS. Trimming took 5 bases from V and 6 from J, leaving 17 bases between them. The CDR3 nucleotides are TGTGCCAGCAGTAACGGAGTATCGGAGGGCGAGCAGTACTTC. Amino acid sequence: CASSNGVSEGEQYF.

This sequence joins TRBV7-9 and TRBJ2-7; maybe TRBD1 (6 bases). Germline-derived CDR1 and CDR2 are SEHNR and FQNEAQ (reference sequence). Trimming shortened V by 8 bases and J by 3 bases, and 14 bases separated the two germline ends. The CDR3 extends over 13 amino acids. The CDR3: CASGSRDNYEQYF. Written as DNA, the CDR3 is TGTGCCAGCGGGAGTCGGGACAACTACGAGCAGTACTTC.

A word on this clonotype: A much larger clonotype is one base distant, so this may be a read error. This sequence joins TRBV7-9 and TRBJ1-1; TRBD1 agrees at 7 bases. CDR3 size: 16 residues. Germline V gene sequence: CDR1 SEHNR, CDR2 FQNEAQ (reference sequence). The CDR3 loop is CVSSSSGQRPNTEAFF. CDR3 DNA sequence: TGTGTCAGCAGCTCCTCGGGACAGCGACCAAACACTGAAGCTTTCTTT.

This clonotype was detected a few times. The CDR3 region is CSARGLAGAAYEQYF. In DNA, the CDR3 is TGCAGTGCTAGGGGGCTAGCGGGCGCAGCCTACGAGCAGTACTTC. The chain links TRBV20-1 to TRBJ2-5; 8 nucleotides align to TRBD2. The J call may be faulty, since TRBJ2-7 better matches the DNA end. Germline CDR1 DFQATT, CDR2 SNEGSKA (reference sequence). The CDR3 is 15 residues long.

The gene calls are TRBV5-1 and TRBJ2-1; D gene ambiguous. The CDR3 consists of 15 residues. The germline V gene has CDR1 SGHRS and CDR2 YFSETQ. V was shortened by 0 bases and J by 6 bases, with 13 bases between the two germline ends. Written as DNA, the CDR3 is TGCGCCAGCAGCTTGGATGGAGTATCGGGCAATGAGCAGTTCTTC. Protein product: CASSLDGVSGNEQFF.

This clonotype came up once. A much larger clone differs by one base, so this may be a read error. The CDR3 coding sequence is TGCGCCAGCAGCTTGGAAGGTGGTGGGCCTAATGAAAAACTGTTTTTT. It translates to CASSLEGGGPNEKLFF. The V call is TRBV5-1, the J call TRBJ1-4; the D is unclear. V was pared by 0 bases and J by 3 bases, with 12 bases between. This CDR3 is built from 16 residues. Per the germline V gene, CDR1 is SGHRS and CDR2 is YFSETQ. Together with reference TRBV5-1 and TRBJ1-4, the CDR3 gives the full variable domain: KAGVTQTPRYLIKTRGQQVTLSCSPISGHRSVSWYQQTPGQGLQFLFEYFSETQRNKGNFPGRFSGRQFSNSRSEMNVSTLELGDSALYLCASSLEGGGPNEKLFFGSGTQLSVL.

The chain combines TRBV7-9 with TRBJ1-4, with D unresolved. The CDR3 length is 14 residues. Germline values: CDR1 SEHNR, CDR2 FQNEAQ (reference sequence). Between the trimmed V and J ends, which lost 3 bases and 8 bases, there was a span of 13 bases. The CDR3 reads CASSLSGDREKLFF. Written as DNA, the CDR3 is TGTGCCAGCAGCTTGTCAGGTGACCGGGAAAAACTGTTTTTT. Looking up the rest from reference TRBV7-9 and TRBJ1-4 gives the full variable domain: DTGVSQNPRHKITKRGQNVTFRCDPISEHNRLYWYRQTLGQGPEFLTYFQNEAQLEKSRLLSDRFSAERPKGSFSTLEIQRTEQGDSAMYLCASSLSGDREKLFFGSGTQLSVL.

The chain joins TRBV20-1 to TRBJ2-7; possibly TRBD2 for D (6 bases). The germline gives CDR1 DFQATT, CDR2 SNEGSKA (reference sequence). The CDR3 length is 14 residues. V lost 5 bases and J 2 bases, leaving 16 bases between the germline ends. CDR3 nucleotides: TGCAGTGCTCCCGGGGGTAGCGGCCCCTACGAGCAGTACTTC. Translated: CSAPGGSGPYEQYF.

Notes on this clonotype: A far larger clone lies a single base away; this is likely a read error. The chain couples TRBV28 to TRBJ2-5; weak D call: TRBD2 (5 bases). The J call is in doubt because the DNA end fits TRBJ2-7 better. This CDR3 spans 12 amino acids. Germline CDR1 reads MDHEN; CDR2 reads SYDVKM. CDR3 nucleotide sequence: TGTGCCAGCAGCACGGACTCCTGCGAGCAGTACTTC. Translated: CASSTDSCEQYF.

The genes are TRBV12-3 or TRBV12-4 and TRBJ2-5; either TRBD1 or TRBD2 may fit D (5 bases each). CDR3 length: 17 residues. Between the trimmed V and J ends, which lost 4 bases and 11 bases, there was a span of 29 bases. The CDR3 loop reads CASSSLTPGAIYNEQYF. The CDR3 DNA follows: TGTGCCAGCAGTTCCCTTACGCCCGGGGCCATCTACAATGAGCAGTACTTC.

The J gene is TRBJ2-7, the V gene TRBV20-1; 9 positions agree with TRBD1. CDR3 length: 13 residues. Unmatched junction bases numbered 6, after V lost 6 bases and J lost 3 bases. Germline V gene data show CDR1 as DFQATT and CDR2 as SNEGSKA (reference sequence). Here the CDR3 reads CSARTGDHYEQYF. The DNA of the CDR3 is TGCAGTGCGCGGACAGGGGACCACTACGAGCAGTACTTC.

About this clonotype itself: One base away lies a much larger clone, so this may be a sequencing read error. The chain combines TRBV12-3 or TRBV12-4 with TRBJ2-7; D might be TRBD1 (7 bases). This CDR3 spans 15 amino acids. Here the CDR3 DNA reads TGTGCCGGCAGTTTACGGGGGACAGCAATTTACGAGCAGTACTTC. Protein: CAGSLRGTAIYEQYF.

In DNA, the CDR3 is TGCAGCGTAGACCCCGGGACAGGTAACAATGAGCAGTTCTTC. Translating it yields CSVDPGTGNNEQFF. J is TRBJ2-1 and V is TRBV29-1; 8 nucleotides agree with TRBD1. The CDR3 contains 14 residues. V shed 6 bases, J shed 5 bases, and the junction held 9 bases outside the gene matches. From germline, CDR1 is SQVTM and CDR2 ANQGSEA.

This clonotype was picked up a small number of times. The chain combines TRBV9 with TRBJ2-7; D is perhaps TRBD2 (5 bases). CDR1 is SGDLS and CDR2 is YYNGEE in the germline V gene. The CDR3 runs 15 residues. V was cut by 0 bases and J by 7 bases, with 17 bases left in between. The CDR3 spells CASSVAPAEYNEQYF. CDR3 DNA: TGTGCCAGCAGCGTAGCTCCAGCGGAGTACAATGAGCAGTACTTC. The full variable domain, its missing parts supplied by reference TRBV9 and TRBJ2-7, is DSGVTQTPKHLITATGQRVTLRCSPRSGDLSVYWYQQSLDQGLQFLIQYYNGEERAKGNILERFSAQQFPDLHSELNLSSLELGDSALYFCASSVAPAEYNEQYFGPGTRLTVT.

This clonotype was detected ten times or more. The V call is TRBV5-1, the J call TRBJ2-3; D is undetermined. This CDR3 region has 14 residues. The germline V and J ends were trimmed by 0 bases and 2 bases, with 7 bases remaining between them. Germline CDR1 is SGHRS and CDR2 is YFSETQ. CDR3 residues: CASSLDGYTDTQYF. CDR3 bases: TGCGCCAGCAGCTTGGACGGTTACACAGATACGCAGTATTTT.

A few counts support this clonotype. The chain links TRBV20-1 to TRBJ2-1; D might be TRBD2 (5 bases). Germline V gene sequence: CDR1 DFQATT, CDR2 SNEGSKA (reference sequence). V lost 4 bases to trimming and J lost 10 bases, with 14 bases between them. The CDR3 totals 12 residues. Written as DNA, the CDR3 is TGCAGTGCTACACTCGGACTGGGGGAGCAGTTCTTC. Its translation is CSATLGLGEQFF.

V gene TRBV5-1 combines with J gene TRBJ2-4, with 8 bases matching TRBD1. This CDR3 has 17 residues. The germline gives CDR1 SGHRS, CDR2 YFSETQ. V dropped 0 bases and J dropped 3; count of bases not matched to a gene: 8. This CDR3 reads CASSLAAGGAGKNIQYF. CDR3 bases: TGCGCCAGCAGCTTGGCCGCAGGGGGCGCGGGCAAAAACATTCAGTACTTC.

This chain uses TRBV5-1 with TRBJ2-1, with 8 nucleotides matching TRBD1. Germline loops: CDR1 SGHRS, CDR2 YFSETQ. The CDR3 loop spans 13 amino acids. Germline trimming cut 4 bases from V and 9 bases from J; bases unmatched to any gene: 6. CDR3 in DNA: TGCGCCAGCAGCAGCGGACAGGGAAGTGAGCAGTTCTTC. It is translated as CASSSGQGSEQFF.

V and J are TRBV7-9 and TRBJ2-4, with D possibly matching TRBD1 (6 bases). The DNA end is a closer match to TRBJ2-7, so the J assignment may be wrong. Germline lookup yields CDR1 SEHNR and CDR2 FQNEAQ (reference sequence). The CDR3 runs to 16 residues. The CDR3 region has the DNA TGTGCCAGCAGCTTAGACGGTTGGACAGCGGACTACGAGCAGTACTTC. It yields the protein CASSLDGWTADYEQYF.